This T cell receptor beta chain was captured in a study of OX40 agonist ivuxolimab in advanced cancers. In terms of the full investigation: Ivuxolimab was an agonistic, fully human IgG2 monoclonal antibody directed against OX40 (CD134), a costimulatory receptor. Intravenous ivuxolimab was administered to patients every 2 weeks at six dose levels: 0.01, 0.1, 0.3, 1.5, 3 and 10 mg/kg. Of the approximately 50 patients in dose escalation, some 20 had hepatocellular carcinoma, about 15 had melanoma, 9 had renal cell carcinoma and 9 had head and neck cancer. The dose-escalation cohort was about 83% male with a mean age of approximately 60 years, ranging from about 20 to 80. Patients were allowed to have had prior anti-PD-1, anti-PD-L1 or anti-CTLA-4 therapy, and 40% of the dose-escalation patients had previously received checkpoint inhibitors. Partial responses occurred in three dose-escalation patients: two with cutaneous melanoma and one with hepatocellular carcinoma. The point of sequencing TCRbeta in the periphery was to test whether ivuxolimab changed TCR sequence diversity and drove clonal T-cell expansion. The paper describes the monotherapy dose-escalation part (N of about 52 patients) of the phase I trial of ivuxolimab.

Genomic DNA was extracted from sorted cells for sequencing of the TCRbeta CDR3 region. TCRbeta CDR3 regions were sequenced using the immunoSEQ Assay. TCRdb carries this immuneACCESS record with in-frame sequences only. Its versions omit some clonotypes, under half of them owing to an unresolved V gene in the studies checked, with the rest unexplained. The sample profile shows 76,000 or so clones; approximately 85% of them were found once. The top ten constitute 0.5% to 0.7% of the sample. On this clone: This clone's antigen is unknown. No base qualities exist here, and no much larger clone lies one base off it.

The CDR3 sequence holds 15 residues, the cysteine and phenylalanine included. Here the CDR3 DNA is all that survives: 45 bases in frame from base 1. V is trimmed back by 2 bases and J by 3 bases, and the junction contains 6 bases that no gene match accounts for. CDR1 and CDR2, per the germline V gene (reference sequence), are SGHKS and YYEKEE. Summary of the overall study and its limitations: In the 0.1-3.0 mg/kg groups, partial responders were among the patients with the lowest normalized peripheral clonal expansion, particularly in CD8+ T cells. Low levels of normalized T-cell clonal expansion were also seen in some patients who did not respond. Antigen specificity was not determined for the clonally expanded peripheral T cells. At doses of 0.1 to 3.0 mg/kg, clonal expansion of both CD4+ and CD8+ T cells in blood was seen between baseline and week 6. After ivuxolimab, CD8+ T cells had more expanded clones than CD4+ T cells on average.

Patients with autoimmune disease history or receiving systemic immunosuppression were excluded from the trial. Peripheral blood for TCR sequencing was drawn from every dose cohort at baseline, at cycle 4 day 1 and at cycle 7 day 1. The samples were drawn from a first-in-human, open-label, multicenter phase I dose-escalation trial of ivuxolimab. Adults with locally advanced or metastatic head and neck squamous cell, hepatocellular, melanoma or renal cell carcinoma were enrolled in the trial. CD4+ and CD8+ T cells were sorted separately from peripheral blood before TCR sequencing. This receptor was identified in an adult with an advanced solid tumor such as melanoma, head and neck, liver or kidney cancer. The rearranged chain carries TRBV5-5 and TRBJ2-7; 9 junctional bases match TRBD2. The sample was CD4+ or CD8+ T cells sorted from blood, taken in a trial of the OX40 agonist ivuxolimab. In nucleotides, the sequence is TGTGCCAGCAGCTTCCAAGCGGGGGGTGACTACGAGCAGTACTTC. The translation is CASSFQAGGDYEQYF.